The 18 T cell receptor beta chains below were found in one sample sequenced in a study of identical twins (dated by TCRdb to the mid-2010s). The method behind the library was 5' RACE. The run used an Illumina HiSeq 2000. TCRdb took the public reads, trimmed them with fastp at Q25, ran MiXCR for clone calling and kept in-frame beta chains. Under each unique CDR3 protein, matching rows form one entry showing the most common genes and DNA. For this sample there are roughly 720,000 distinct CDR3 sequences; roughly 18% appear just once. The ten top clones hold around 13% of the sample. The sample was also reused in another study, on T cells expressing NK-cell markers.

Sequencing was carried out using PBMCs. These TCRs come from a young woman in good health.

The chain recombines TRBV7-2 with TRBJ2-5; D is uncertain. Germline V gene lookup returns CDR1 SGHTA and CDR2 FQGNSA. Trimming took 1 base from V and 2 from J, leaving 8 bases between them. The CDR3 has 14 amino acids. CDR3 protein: CASSLEAAQETQYF. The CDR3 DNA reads TGTGCCAGCAGCTTAGAGGCGGCTCAAGAGACCCAGTACTTC. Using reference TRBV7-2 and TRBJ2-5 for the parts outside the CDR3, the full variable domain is GAGVSQSPSNKVTEKGKDVELRCDPISGHTALYWYRQSLGQGLEFLIYFQGNSAPDKSGLPSDRFSAERTGGSVSTLTIQRTQQEDSAVYLCASSLEAAQETQYFGPGTRLLVL.

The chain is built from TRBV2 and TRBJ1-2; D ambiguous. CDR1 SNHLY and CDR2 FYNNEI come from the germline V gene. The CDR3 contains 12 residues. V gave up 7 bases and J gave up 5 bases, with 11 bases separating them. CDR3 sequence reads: CASNRVGYGYTF. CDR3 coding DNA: TGTGCCAGCAATCGGGTCGGATATGGCTACACCTTC.

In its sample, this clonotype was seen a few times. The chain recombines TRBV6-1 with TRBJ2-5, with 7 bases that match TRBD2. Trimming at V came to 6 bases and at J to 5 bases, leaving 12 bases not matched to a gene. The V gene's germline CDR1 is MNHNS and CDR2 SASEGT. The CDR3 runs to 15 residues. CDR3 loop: CASRKLGRREETQYF. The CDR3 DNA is TGTGCCAGCAGGAAGTTGGGCAGGCGGGAGGAGACCCAGTACTTC.

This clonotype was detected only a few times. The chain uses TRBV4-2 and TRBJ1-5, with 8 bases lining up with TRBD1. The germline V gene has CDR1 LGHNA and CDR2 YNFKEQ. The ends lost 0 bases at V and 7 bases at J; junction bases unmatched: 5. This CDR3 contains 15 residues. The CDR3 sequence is CASSQEGQGGQPQHF. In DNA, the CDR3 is TGTGCCAGCAGCCAAGAAGGACAGGGCGGACAGCCCCAGCATTTT.

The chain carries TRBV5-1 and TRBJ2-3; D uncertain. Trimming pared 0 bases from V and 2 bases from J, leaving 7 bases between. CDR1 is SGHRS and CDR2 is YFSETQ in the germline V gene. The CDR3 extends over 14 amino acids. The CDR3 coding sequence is TGCGCCAGCAGCTTGGAGGCCTTCACAGATACGCAGTATTTT. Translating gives CASSLEAFTDTQYF.

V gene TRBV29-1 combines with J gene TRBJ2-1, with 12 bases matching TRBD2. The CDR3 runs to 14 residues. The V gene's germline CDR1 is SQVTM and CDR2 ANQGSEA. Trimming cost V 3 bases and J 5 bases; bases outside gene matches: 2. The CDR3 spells CSVDGLAGNNEQFF. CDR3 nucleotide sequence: TGCAGCGTTGATGGACTAGCGGGGAACAATGAGCAGTTCTTC.

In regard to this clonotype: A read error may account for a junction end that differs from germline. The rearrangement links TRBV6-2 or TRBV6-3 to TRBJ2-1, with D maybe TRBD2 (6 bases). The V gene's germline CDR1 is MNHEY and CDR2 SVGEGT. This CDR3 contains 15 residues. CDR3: CVSSYSETRFDEQFF. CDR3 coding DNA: TGTGTCAGCAGTTACTCCGAGACTAGGTTCGATGAGCAGTTCTTC.

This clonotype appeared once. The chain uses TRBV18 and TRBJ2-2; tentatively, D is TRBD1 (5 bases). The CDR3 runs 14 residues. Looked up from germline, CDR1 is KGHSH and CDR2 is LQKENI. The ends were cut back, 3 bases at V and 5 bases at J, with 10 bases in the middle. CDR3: CASSPGRVTGELFF. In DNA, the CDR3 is TGTGCCAGCTCACCCGGCAGGGTTACCGGGGAGCTGTTTTTT.

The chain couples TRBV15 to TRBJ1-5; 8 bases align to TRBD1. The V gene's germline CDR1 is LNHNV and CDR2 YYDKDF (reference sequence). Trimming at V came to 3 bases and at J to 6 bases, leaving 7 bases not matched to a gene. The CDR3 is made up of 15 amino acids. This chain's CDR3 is CATSSAGGKGQPQHF. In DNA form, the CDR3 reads TGTGCCACCAGCAGCGCAGGGGGCAAGGGTCAGCCCCAGCATTTT.

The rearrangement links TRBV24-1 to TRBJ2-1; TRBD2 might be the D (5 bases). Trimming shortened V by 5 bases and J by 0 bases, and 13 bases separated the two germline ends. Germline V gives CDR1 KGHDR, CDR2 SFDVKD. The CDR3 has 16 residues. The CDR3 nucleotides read TGTGCCACCAGTGTACAGCGGAGGAGCTCCTACAATGAGCAGTTCTTC. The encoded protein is CATSVQRRSSYNEQFF.

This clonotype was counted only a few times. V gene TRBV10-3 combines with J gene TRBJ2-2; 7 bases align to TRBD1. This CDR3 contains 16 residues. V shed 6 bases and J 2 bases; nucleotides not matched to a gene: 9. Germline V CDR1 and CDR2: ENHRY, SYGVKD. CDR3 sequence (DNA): TGTGCCATCAGCGCGACAGGGAACTTAAACACCGGGGAGCTGTTTTTT. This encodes CAISATGNLNTGELFF.

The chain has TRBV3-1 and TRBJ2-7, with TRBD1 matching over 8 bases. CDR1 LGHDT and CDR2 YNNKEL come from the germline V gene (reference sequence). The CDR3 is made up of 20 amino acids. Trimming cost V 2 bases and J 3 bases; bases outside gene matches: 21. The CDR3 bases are TGTGCCAGCAGCCAATCGCTCGACAGGGGTTGGAGAAGTAAGTTCTACGAGCAGTACTTC. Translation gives CASSQSLDRGWRSKFYEQYF.

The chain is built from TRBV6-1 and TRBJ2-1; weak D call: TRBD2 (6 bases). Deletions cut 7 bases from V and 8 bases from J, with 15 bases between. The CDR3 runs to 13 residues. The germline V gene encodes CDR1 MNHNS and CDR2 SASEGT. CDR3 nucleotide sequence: TGTGCCAGCAAGGACGGGGGTCGGTATGAGCAGTTCTTC. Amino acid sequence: CASKDGGRYEQFF.

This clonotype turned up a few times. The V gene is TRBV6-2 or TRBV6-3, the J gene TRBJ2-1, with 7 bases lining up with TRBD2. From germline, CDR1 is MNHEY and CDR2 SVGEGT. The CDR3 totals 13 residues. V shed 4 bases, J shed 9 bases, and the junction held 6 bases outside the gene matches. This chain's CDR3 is CASSWGGAFEQFF. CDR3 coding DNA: TGTGCCAGCAGTTGGGGGGGAGCGTTTGAGCAGTTCTTC.

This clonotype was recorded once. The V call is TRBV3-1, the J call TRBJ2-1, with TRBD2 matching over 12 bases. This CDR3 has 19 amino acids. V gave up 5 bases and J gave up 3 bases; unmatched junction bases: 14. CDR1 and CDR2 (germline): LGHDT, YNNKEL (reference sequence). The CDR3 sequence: CASSLGASGGARHYNEQFF. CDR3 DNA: TGTGCCAGCAGCTTAGGGGCTAGCGGGGGGGCAAGGCACTACAATGAGCAGTTCTTC.

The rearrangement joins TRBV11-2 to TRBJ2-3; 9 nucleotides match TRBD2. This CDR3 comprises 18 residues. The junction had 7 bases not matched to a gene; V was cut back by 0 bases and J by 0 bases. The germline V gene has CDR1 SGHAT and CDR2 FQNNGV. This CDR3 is CASSLDPSGAASTDTQYF. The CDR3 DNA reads TGTGCCAGCAGCTTAGACCCTAGCGGGGCAGCTAGCACAGATACGCAGTATTTT.

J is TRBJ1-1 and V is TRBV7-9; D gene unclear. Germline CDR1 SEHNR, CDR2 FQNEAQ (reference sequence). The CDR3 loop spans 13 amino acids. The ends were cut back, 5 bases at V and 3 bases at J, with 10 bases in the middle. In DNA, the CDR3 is TGTGCCAGCAGCAATAACCCACACACTGAAGCTTTCTTT. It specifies CASSNNPHTEAFF.

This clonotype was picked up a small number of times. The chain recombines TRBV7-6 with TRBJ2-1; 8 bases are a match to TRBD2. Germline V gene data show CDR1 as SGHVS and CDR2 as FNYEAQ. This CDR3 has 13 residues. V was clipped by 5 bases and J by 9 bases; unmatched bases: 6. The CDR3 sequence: CASSLTTSAEQFF. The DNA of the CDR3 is TGTGCCAGCAGCCTAACGACTAGCGCTGAGCAGTTCTTC.